The source of this T cell receptor beta chain is a study of cytomegalovirus exposure and HLA in healthy donors. Findings and caveats of the study: Most TCR sequences showed up rarely, but some public TCRs showed up in many donors. A later analysis found common viral pathogens apparently linked to several of the most significant clusters. The CMV antigen specificity of a few CMV-associated chains was confirmed through in vitro analysis.

The PCR made use of 60 Vbeta and 13 Jbeta primers. Clones were read by immunoSEQ multiplex PCR, and TCRdb kept only the in-frame ones, dropping some. The profile shows fewer than 150,000 clones, around 73% of them singletons. This clone has a count of ten or more. As yet, its antigen is unknown. CDR1 and CDR2 (germline): MNHNY, SVGAGI (reference sequence). CDR3 size: 15 residues. The germline V and J ends were trimmed by 4 bases and 6 bases, with 19 bases remaining between them. V is TRBV6-6 and J is TRBJ2-7, with TRBD2 as a possible D gene (5 bases). Sequencing was done on a sample of PBMCs. This TCR came from a man over 45 in good health and CMV-seronegative. The CDR3 nucleotides read TGTGCCAGCAGTTCAAGAGGCGAGGGCTACGGCGAGCAGTACTTC. Protein product: CASSSRGEGYGEQYF.